The T cell receptor (beta chain) under discussion was sequenced for a study of shared clonotypes between healthy human individuals. Study-wide context: The donor group consisted of two women and three men, aged 18 to 49. Study results and caveats: The study found lower generation probabilities in non-shared clonotypes than in those shared by all four donors.

The CDR3 runs to 21 residues. CDR1 LGHNA and CDR2 YNFKEQ come from the germline V gene. Trimming cost V 4 bases and J 3 bases; bases outside gene matches: 23. Concerning this clone itself: The antigen remains undetermined.

Using immunoSEQ multiplex PCR, the repertoire was profiled, and TCRdb retains in-frame clones only, with some absent. The table includes around 720,000 clones, more than 70% detected once. Donors had no recently reported acute infections or vaccinations and were HIV-negative. Sequences were obtained from memory CD4+ T cells sorted from blood. Subset: CD45RA-negative fraction. This clonotype was sampled from a woman in her twenties or thirties in good health. The genes are TRBV4-2 and TRBJ2-3; 9 nucleotides line up with TRBD1. CDR3 DNA: TGTGCCAGCAGCCCCGACAGGGGGATACAAGCGGTTCCAAGAGTAACAGATACGCAGTATTTT. Protein: CASSPDRGIQAVPRVTDTQYF.